These T cell receptor beta chains were read from a single sample in a study of blood T cell repertoires in COVID-19. Some clones are missing from TCRdb's copy, which holds only in-frame ones; the method was immunoSEQ multiplex PCR. The sample contains about 160,000 clones, approximately 80% of which appear only once. Sequencing was carried out using peripheral blood. The receptors shown here come from a middle-aged woman with COVID-19, enrolled during active disease. Each CDR3 is given with its conserved first and last residue. The D gene is left open where the match is weak. Clone size is not always given. Where it is, it says once, few, many or a class for expanded clones.

d_gene: .
abundance: few
v_gene: TRBV7-9
j_gene: TRBJ1-4
CDR3aa: CASSLVLEKLFF
CDR3nt: TGTGCCAGCAGCTTAGTCTTGGAAAAACTGTTTTTT

d_gene: TRBD1
abundance: few
v_gene: TRBV23-1
j_gene: TRBJ2-1
CDR3aa: CASSPIPRDSVLDEQFF
CDR3nt: TGCGCCAGCAGTCCCATCCCCCGGGACAGCGTCTTGGATGAGCAGTTCTTC

d_gene: TRBD1
abundance: .
v_gene: TRBV10-2
j_gene: TRBJ2-3
CDR3aa: CASSESTGIADTQYF
CDR3nt: TGCGCCAGCAGTGAGTCGACAGGGATCGCAGATACGCAGTATTTT

d_gene: TRBD1
abundance: .
v_gene: TRBV18
j_gene: TRBJ2-7
CDR3aa: CASSYRGDYEQYF
CDR3nt: TGTGCCAGCTCATACAGGGGAGACTACGAGCAGTACTTC

d_gene: .
abundance: .
v_gene: TRBV4-1
j_gene: TRBJ1-2
CDR3aa: CASSQEGAAYGYTF
CDR3nt: TGCGCCAGCAGCCAAGAGGGGGCAGCGTATGGCTACACCTTC

d_gene: TRBD2
abundance: .
v_gene: TRBV7-9
j_gene: TRBJ2-3
CDR3aa: CASSLPGGPMDTQYF
CDR3nt: TGTGCCAGCAGCTTACCGGGGGGTCCTATGGATACGCAGTATTTT

d_gene: TRBD1
abundance: few
v_gene: TRBV7-9
j_gene: TRBJ1-1
CDR3aa: CASSSDRETEAFF
CDR3nt: TGTGCCAGCAGCTCGGACAGGGAGACTGAAGCTTTCTTT

d_gene: .
abundance: .
v_gene: TRBV13
j_gene: TRBJ2-7
CDR3aa: CASSLQGLLSYEQYF
CDR3nt: TGTGCCAGCAGCTTACAGGGACTGCTCTCCTACGAGCAGTACTTC

d_gene: .
abundance: .
v_gene: TRBV3-1/TRBV3-2
j_gene: TRBJ2-3
CDR3aa: CASSQLRGAGDTQYF
CDR3nt: TGTGCCAGCAGCCAGCTCCGGGGGGCAGGAGATACGCAGTATTTT

d_gene: TRBD1
abundance: once
v_gene: TRBV5-1
j_gene: TRBJ1-1
CDR3aa: CASSRGDRTEAFF
CDR3nt: TGCGCCAGCAGCAGGGGGGACAGGACTGAAGCTTTCTTT

d_gene: .
abundance: .
v_gene: TRBV5-4
j_gene: TRBJ1-5
CDR3aa: CASSLAGQTNQPQHF
CDR3nt: TGTGCCAGCAGCTTGGCAGGACAGACAAATCAGCCCCAGCATTTT

d_gene: .
abundance: .
v_gene: TRBV30
j_gene: TRBJ1-2
CDR3aa: CAWSRKGEMDGYTF
CDR3nt: TGTGCCTGGAGTAGGAAGGGGGAGATGGATGGCTACACCTTC

d_gene: .
abundance: once
v_gene: TRBV29-1
j_gene: TRBJ2-2
CDR3aa: CSVRTFTNTGELFF
CDR3nt: TGCAGCGTTAGGACTTTTACAAACACCGGGGAGCTGTTTTTT

d_gene: .
abundance: .
v_gene: TRBV7-3
j_gene: TRBJ2-3
CDR3aa: CASSPSGTLYTDTQYF
CDR3nt: TGTGCCAGCAGCCCCTCGGGGACTCTCTACACAGATACGCAGTATTTT

d_gene: .
abundance: .
v_gene: TRBV7-9
j_gene: TRBJ2-5
CDR3aa: CASLSPALETQYF
CDR3nt: TGTGCCAGCCTTTCACCCGCGCTCGAGACCCAGTACTTC

d_gene: .
abundance: .
v_gene: TRBV28
j_gene: TRBJ2-1
CDR3aa: CASSLRHNEQFF
CDR3nt: TGTGCCAGCAGTTTGAGGCACAATGAGCAGTTCTTC

d_gene: TRBD2
abundance: .
v_gene: TRBV19
j_gene: TRBJ2-5
CDR3aa: CASSIRLAGGPSQETQYF
CDR3nt: TGTGCCAGTAGTATTAGACTAGCGGGGGGCCCTTCCCAAGAGACCCAGTACTTC

d_gene: .
abundance: .
v_gene: TRBV7-9
j_gene: TRBJ1-5
CDR3aa: CASSSRGGGNQPQHF
CDR3nt: TGTGCCAGCAGCTCCAGGGGAGGGGGCAATCAGCCCCAGCATTTT

d_gene: .
abundance: .
v_gene: TRBV7-9
j_gene: TRBJ1-1
CDR3aa: CASSLDRGSAFF
CDR3nt: TGTGCCAGCAGCTTAGATCGGGGGTCGGCTTTCTTT

d_gene: .
abundance: .
v_gene: TRBV7-2
j_gene: TRBJ2-2
CDR3aa: CASSSGRTGELFF
CDR3nt: TGTGCCAGCAGCTCCGGTCGGACCGGGGAGCTGTTTTTT

d_gene: .
abundance: .
v_gene: TRBV5-6
j_gene: TRBJ2-3
CDR3aa: CASSRPGVSTDTQYF
CDR3nt: TGTGCCAGCAGCCGACCAGGGGTCAGCACAGATACGCAGTATTTT

d_gene: .
abundance: .
v_gene: TRBV7-5
j_gene: TRBJ1-2
CDR3aa: CVRSSTGNHGYTF
CDR3nt: TGTGTCAGAAGTTCGACAGGGAATCACGGCTACACCTTC

d_gene: .
abundance: few
v_gene: TRBV7-2
j_gene: TRBJ2-4
CDR3aa: CASSLDGGGKNIQYF
CDR3nt: TGTGCCAGCAGCTTAGATGGGGGAGGCAAAAACATTCAGTACTTC

d_gene: .
abundance: few
v_gene: TRBV5-1
j_gene: TRBJ1-2
CDR3aa: CASTVNTGKTNYGYTF
CDR3nt: TGCGCCAGCACCGTAAACACAGGGAAGACTAACTATGGCTACACCTTC

d_gene: TRBD1
abundance: .
v_gene: TRBV19
j_gene: TRBJ1-5
CDR3aa: CASSPRADRGRQPQHF
CDR3nt: TGTGCCAGTAGTCCCCGAGCCGACAGGGGGCGTCAGCCCCAGCATTTT

d_gene: TRBD2
abundance: .
v_gene: TRBV30
j_gene: TRBJ2-5
CDR3aa: CAWRAGGAQYF
CDR3nt: TGTGCCTGGAGAGCGGGGGGGGCACAGTACTTC

d_gene: .
abundance: .
v_gene: TRBV7-4
j_gene: TRBJ1-3
CDR3aa: CASSPRSSSGNTIYF
CDR3nt: TGTGCCAGCAGCCCACGAAGTAGCTCTGGAAACACCATATATTTT

d_gene: .
abundance: .
v_gene: TRBV28
j_gene: TRBJ2-7
CDR3aa: CASSLTKTGYYEQYF
CDR3nt: TGTGCCAGCAGCCTCACGAAGACAGGATATTACGAGCAGTACTTC

d_gene: .
abundance: .
v_gene: TRBV3-1/TRBV3-2
j_gene: TRBJ1-1
CDR3aa: CASSRWGENTEAFF
CDR3nt: TGTGCCAGCAGCCGCTGGGGGGAGAACACTGAAGCTTTCTTT

d_gene: TRBD1
abundance: .
v_gene: TRBV4-1
j_gene: TRBJ2-4
CDR3aa: CASSQPGQGIFQYF
CDR3nt: TGCGCCAGCAGCCAACCGGGACAGGGTATTTTTCAGTACTTC

d_gene: TRBD1
abundance: .
v_gene: TRBV6-4
j_gene: TRBJ2-2
CDR3aa: CASRTGDSNTGELFF
CDR3nt: TGTGCCAGCAGGACAGGGGATTCAAACACCGGGGAGCTGTTTTTT

d_gene: TRBD2
abundance: .
v_gene: TRBV4-2
j_gene: TRBJ2-3
CDR3aa: CASSPTGGRRTDTQYF
CDR3nt: TGTGCCAGCAGCCCCACGGGCGGGAGGCGCACAGATACGCAGTATTTT

d_gene: TRBD2
abundance: .
v_gene: TRBV5-4
j_gene: TRBJ2-2
CDR3aa: CASSLAGLAGNTGELFF
CDR3nt: TGTGCCAGCAGCTTGGCCGGACTAGCGGGGAACACCGGGGAGCTGTTTTTT

d_gene: .
abundance: few
v_gene: TRBV29-1
j_gene: TRBJ2-5
CDR3aa: CIHSPGCQETQYF
CDR3nt: TGCATCCACTCCCCGGGATGTCAAGAGACCCAGTACTTC

d_gene: .
abundance: .
v_gene: TRBV4-1
j_gene: TRBJ2-1
CDR3aa: CASSHKGAGTGGEQFF
CDR3nt: TGCGCCAGCAGCCACAAGGGGGCAGGGACTGGGGGTGAGCAGTTCTTC

d_gene: .
abundance: once
v_gene: TRBV5-5
j_gene: TRBJ1-2
CDR3aa: CASSLGRAGYTF
CDR3nt: TGTGCCAGCAGCTTGGGGAGGGCTGGCTACACCTTC

d_gene: .
abundance: once
v_gene: TRBV7-8
j_gene: TRBJ2-7
CDR3aa: CASSFNPNEAQYF
CDR3nt: TGTGCCAGCAGCTTTAACCCCAATGAGGCGCAGTACTTC

d_gene: TRBD2
abundance: .
v_gene: TRBV5-4
j_gene: TRBJ2-5
CDR3aa: CASSPPPSGGKETQYF
CDR3nt: TGTGCCAGCAGCCCCCCTCCTAGCGGGGGGAAAGAGACCCAGTACTTC

d_gene: TRBD1
abundance: .
v_gene: TRBV11-3
j_gene: TRBJ2-7
CDR3aa: CASSSYPGQGHEQYF
CDR3nt: TGTGCCAGCAGCTCCTATCCGGGACAGGGGCACGAGCAGTACTTC

d_gene: .
abundance: .
v_gene: TRBV7-3
j_gene: TRBJ2-3
CDR3aa: CASSPSPVDTQYF
CDR3nt: TGTGCCAGCAGCCCGAGCCCGGTCGATACGCAGTATTTT

d_gene: TRBD1
abundance: .
v_gene: TRBV15
j_gene: TRBJ2-1
CDR3aa: CATSRDRVYNEQFF
CDR3nt: TGTGCCACCAGCCGGGACAGGGTCTACAATGAGCAGTTCTTC

d_gene: .
abundance: .
v_gene: TRBV30
j_gene: TRBJ1-4
CDR3aa: CAWSAGTRVGEKLFF
CDR3nt: TGTGCCTGGAGCGCGGGGACCAGGGTGGGTGAAAAACTGTTTTTT

d_gene: TRBD2
abundance: .
v_gene: TRBV30
j_gene: TRBJ2-7
CDR3aa: CAWTSGPYEQYF
CDR3nt: TGTGCCTGGACTAGCGGGCCCTACGAGCAGTACTTC

d_gene: .
abundance: few
v_gene: TRBV21-1
j_gene: TRBJ1-5
CDR3aa: CAQHWAGAEYQPQHF
CDR3nt: TGTGCCCAACATTGGGCAGGGGCTGAATATCAGCCCCAGCATTTT